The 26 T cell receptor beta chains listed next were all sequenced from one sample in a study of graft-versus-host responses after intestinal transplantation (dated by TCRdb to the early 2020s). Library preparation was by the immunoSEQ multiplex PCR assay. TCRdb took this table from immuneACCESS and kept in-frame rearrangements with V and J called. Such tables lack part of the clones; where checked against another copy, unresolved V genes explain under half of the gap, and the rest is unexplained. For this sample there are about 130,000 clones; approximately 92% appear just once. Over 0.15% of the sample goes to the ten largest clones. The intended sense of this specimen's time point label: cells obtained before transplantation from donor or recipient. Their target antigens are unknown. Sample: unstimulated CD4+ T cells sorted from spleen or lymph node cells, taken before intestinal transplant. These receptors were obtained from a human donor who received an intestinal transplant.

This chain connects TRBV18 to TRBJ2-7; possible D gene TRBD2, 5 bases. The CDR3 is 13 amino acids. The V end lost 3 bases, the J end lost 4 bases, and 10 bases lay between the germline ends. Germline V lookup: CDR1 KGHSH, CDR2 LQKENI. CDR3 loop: CASSPDLLYEQYF. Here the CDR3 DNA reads TGTGCCAGCTCACCGGACTTACTTTACGAGCAGTACTTC. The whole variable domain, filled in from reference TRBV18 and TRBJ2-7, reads NAGVMQNPRHLVRRRGQEARLRCSPMKGHSHVYWYRQLPEEGLKFMVYLQKENIIDESGMPKERFSAEFPKEGPSILRIQQVVRGDSAAYFCASSPDLLYEQYFGPGTRLTVT.

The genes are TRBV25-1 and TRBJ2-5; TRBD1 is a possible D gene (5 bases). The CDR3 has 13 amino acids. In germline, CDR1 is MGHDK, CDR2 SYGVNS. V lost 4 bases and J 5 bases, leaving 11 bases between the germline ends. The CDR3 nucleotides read TGTGCCAGCAGTGGACAGCCAGAGGAGACCCAGTACTTC. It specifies CASSGQPEETQYF.

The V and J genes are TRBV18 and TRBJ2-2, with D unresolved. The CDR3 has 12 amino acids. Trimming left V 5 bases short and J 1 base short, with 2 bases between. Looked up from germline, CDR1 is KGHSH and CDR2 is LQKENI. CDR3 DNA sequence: TGTGCCAGCTCAGGGAACACCGGGGAGCTGTTTTTT. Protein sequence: CASSGNTGELFF.

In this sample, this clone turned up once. The CDR3 sequence is CASSLRRSEAFF. The DNA of the CDR3 is TGTGCCAGCAGCTTAAGGCGGTCTGAAGCTTTCTTT. The chain carries TRBV7-8 and TRBJ1-1; D remains unclear. The germline V and J ends were trimmed by 2 bases and 6 bases, with 7 bases remaining between them. This CDR3 has 12 amino acids. The germline gives CDR1 SGHVS, CDR2 FQNEAQ.

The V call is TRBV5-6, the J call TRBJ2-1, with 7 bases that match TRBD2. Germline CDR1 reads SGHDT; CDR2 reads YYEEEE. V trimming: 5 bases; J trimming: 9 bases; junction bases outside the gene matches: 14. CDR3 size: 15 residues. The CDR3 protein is CASSSWTRGPGEQFF. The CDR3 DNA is TGTGCCAGCAGTTCGTGGACTAGGGGACCGGGTGAGCAGTTCTTC.

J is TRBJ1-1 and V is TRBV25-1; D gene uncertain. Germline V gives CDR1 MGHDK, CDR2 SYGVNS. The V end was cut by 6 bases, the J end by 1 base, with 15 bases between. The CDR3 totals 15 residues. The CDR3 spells CASSPDTTSNTEAFF. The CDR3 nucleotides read TGTGCCAGCAGCCCAGACACAACTTCGAACACTGAAGCTTTCTTT.

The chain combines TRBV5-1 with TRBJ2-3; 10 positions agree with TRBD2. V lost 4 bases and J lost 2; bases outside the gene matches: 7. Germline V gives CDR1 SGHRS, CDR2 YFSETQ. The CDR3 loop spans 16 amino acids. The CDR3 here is CASSPAGTSDTDTQYF. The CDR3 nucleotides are TGCGCCAGCAGCCCCGCTGGGACTAGCGACACAGATACGCAGTATTTT.

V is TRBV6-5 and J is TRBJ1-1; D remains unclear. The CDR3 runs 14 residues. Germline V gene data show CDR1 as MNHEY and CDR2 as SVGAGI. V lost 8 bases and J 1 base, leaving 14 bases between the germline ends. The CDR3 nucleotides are TGTGCCAGCTGGCGGGTAGCGGGGAACACTGAAGCTTTCTTT. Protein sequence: CASWRVAGNTEAFF.

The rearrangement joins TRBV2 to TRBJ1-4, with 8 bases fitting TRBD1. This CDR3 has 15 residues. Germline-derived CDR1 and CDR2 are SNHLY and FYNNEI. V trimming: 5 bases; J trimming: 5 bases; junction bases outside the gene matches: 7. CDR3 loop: CASSKDRGGNEKLFF. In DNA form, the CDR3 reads TGTGCCAGCAGTAAAGACAGGGGAGGAAATGAAAAACTGTTTTTT.

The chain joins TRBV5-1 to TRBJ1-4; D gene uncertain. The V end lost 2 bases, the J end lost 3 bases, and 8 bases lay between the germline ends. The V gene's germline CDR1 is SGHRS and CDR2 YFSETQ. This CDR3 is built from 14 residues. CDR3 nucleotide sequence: TGCGCCAGCAGCTTCGGACGGGCTAATGAAAAACTGTTTTTT. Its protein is CASSFGRANEKLFF.

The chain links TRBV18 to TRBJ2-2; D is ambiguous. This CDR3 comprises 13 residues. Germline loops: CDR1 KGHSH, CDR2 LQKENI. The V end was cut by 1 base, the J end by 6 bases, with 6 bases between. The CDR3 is CASSPLEAGELFF. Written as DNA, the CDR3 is TGTGCCAGCTCACCACTAGAAGCCGGGGAGCTGTTTTTT.

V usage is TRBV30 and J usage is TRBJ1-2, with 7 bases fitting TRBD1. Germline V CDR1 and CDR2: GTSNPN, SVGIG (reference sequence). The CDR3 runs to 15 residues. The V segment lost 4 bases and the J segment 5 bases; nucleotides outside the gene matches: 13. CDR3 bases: TGTGCCTGGATAAGACAGGGTGGCTTGCTATATGGCTACACCTTC. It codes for CAWIRQGGLLYGYTF.

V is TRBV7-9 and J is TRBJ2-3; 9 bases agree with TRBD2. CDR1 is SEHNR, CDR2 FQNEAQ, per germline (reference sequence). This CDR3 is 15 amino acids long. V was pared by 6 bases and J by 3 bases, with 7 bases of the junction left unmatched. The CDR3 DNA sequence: TGTGCCAGCAGTCTAGCGGGGCCGGGGACAGATACGCAGTATTTT. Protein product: CASSLAGPGTDTQYF.

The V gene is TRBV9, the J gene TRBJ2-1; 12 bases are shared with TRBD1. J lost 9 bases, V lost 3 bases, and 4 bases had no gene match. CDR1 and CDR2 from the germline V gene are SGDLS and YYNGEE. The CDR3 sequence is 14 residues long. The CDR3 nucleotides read TGTGCCAGCAGCGCGGGACAGGGGGCACGTGAGCAGTTCTTC. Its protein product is CASSAGQGAREQFF.

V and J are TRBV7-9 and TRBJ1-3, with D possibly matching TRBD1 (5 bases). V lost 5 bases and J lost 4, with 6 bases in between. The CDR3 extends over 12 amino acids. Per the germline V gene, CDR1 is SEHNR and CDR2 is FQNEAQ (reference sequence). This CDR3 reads CASSGGGNTIYF. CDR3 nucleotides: TGTGCCAGCAGCGGGGGAGGAAACACCATATATTTT.

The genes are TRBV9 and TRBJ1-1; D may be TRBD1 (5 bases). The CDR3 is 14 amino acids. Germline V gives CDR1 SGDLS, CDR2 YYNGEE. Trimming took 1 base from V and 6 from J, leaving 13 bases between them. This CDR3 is CASSVSRAGAEAFF. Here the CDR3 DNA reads TGTGCCAGCAGCGTATCCAGGGCGGGCGCTGAAGCTTTCTTT.

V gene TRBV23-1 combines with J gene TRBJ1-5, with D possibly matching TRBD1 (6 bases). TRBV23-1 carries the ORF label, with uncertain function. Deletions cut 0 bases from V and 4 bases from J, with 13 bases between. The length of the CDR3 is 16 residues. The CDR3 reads CASSQSVQGPNQPQHF. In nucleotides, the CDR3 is TGCGCCAGCAGTCAATCGGTACAGGGCCCAAATCAGCCCCAGCATTTT.

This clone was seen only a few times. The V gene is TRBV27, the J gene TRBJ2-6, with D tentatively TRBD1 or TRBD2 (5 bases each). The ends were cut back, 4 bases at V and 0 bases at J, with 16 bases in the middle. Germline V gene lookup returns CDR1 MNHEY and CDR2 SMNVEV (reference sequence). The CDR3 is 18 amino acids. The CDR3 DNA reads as TGTGCCAGCAGTTCCTGGGACCGCTACTCCTCTGGGGCCAACGTCCTGACTTTC. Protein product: CASSSWDRYSSGANVLTF.

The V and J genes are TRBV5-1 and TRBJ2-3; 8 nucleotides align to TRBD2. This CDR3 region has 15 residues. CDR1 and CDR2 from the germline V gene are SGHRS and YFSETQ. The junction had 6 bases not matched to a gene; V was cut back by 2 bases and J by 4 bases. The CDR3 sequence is CASSLSAGGSDTQYF. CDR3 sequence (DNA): TGCGCCAGCAGCTTATCGGCGGGGGGTTCAGATACGCAGTATTTT.

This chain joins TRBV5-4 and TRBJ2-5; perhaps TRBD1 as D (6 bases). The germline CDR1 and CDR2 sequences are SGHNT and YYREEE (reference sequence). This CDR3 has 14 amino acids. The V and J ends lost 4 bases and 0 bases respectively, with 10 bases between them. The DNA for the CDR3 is TGTGCCAGCAGCCCAGACAGGAACCAAGAGACCCAGTACTTC. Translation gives CASSPDRNQETQYF.

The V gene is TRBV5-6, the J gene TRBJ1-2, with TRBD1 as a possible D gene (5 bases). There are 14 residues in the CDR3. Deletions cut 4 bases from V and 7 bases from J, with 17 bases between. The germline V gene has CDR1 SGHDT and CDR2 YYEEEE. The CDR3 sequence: CASSPPSGGSGYTF. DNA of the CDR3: TGTGCCAGCAGCCCACCCTCGGGGGGAAGTGGCTACACCTTC.

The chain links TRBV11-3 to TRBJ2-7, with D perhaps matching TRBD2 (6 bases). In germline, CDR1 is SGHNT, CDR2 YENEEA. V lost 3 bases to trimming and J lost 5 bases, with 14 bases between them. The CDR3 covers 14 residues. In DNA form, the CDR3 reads TGTGCCAGCAGCTTGGAGGGGAATGTCCACGAGCAGTACTTC. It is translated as CASSLEGNVHEQYF.

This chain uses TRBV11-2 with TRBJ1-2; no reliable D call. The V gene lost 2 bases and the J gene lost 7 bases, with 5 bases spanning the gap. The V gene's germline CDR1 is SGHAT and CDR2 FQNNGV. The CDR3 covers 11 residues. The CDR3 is CASSLKAGYTF. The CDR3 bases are TGTGCCAGCAGCTTAAAAGCTGGCTACACCTTC.

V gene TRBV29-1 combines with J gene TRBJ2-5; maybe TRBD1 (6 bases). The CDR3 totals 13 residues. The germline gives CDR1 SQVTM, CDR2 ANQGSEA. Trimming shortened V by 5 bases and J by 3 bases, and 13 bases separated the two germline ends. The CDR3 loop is CSVSGQPKETQYF. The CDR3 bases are TGCAGCGTTTCTGGACAGCCAAAAGAGACCCAGTACTTC.

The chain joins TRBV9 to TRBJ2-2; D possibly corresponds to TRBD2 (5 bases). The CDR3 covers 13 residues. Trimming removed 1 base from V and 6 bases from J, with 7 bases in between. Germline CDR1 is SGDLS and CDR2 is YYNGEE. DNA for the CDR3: TGTGCCAGCAGCGTATTCGGGGCCGGGGAGCTGTTTTTT. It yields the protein CASSVFGAGELFF. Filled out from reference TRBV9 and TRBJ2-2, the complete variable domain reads DSGVTQTPKHLITATGQRVTLRCSPRSGDLSVYWYQQSLDQGLQFLIQYYNGEERAKGNILERFSAQQFPDLHSELNLSSLELGDSALYFCASSVFGAGELFFGEGSRLTVL.

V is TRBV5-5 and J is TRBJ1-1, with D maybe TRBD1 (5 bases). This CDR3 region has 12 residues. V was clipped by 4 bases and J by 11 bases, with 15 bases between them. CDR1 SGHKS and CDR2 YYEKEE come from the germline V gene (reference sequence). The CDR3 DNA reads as TGTGCCAGCAGCATGAACCGGGAGGGGGCTTTCTTT. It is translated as CASSMNREGAFF.